A selection of T cell receptor beta chains follows, all from one sample in a study of blood T cell repertoires in COVID-19. The assay was immunoSEQ multiplex PCR, and TCRdb's table has in-frame clones only and misses some. Among about 200,000 clones listed, 88% were seen once. The sample consisted of peripheral blood. The receptors come from a man between 40 and 49 years old with active or convalescent COVID-19. CDR3s include the opening cysteine and the closing phenylalanine or tryptophan. The order of the fields is CDR3 protein, CDR3 length, clone size, D gene, V gene. D genes are given only for firm matches. Size is omitted from some rows. Given values are once, few, many or a class for expanded clones.

cdr3_aa: CASSSSGTIVHEQFF
cdr3_length: 15
clone_size: NA
d_call: NA
v_call: TRBV28

cdr3_aa: CASSLGLNREGPQHF
cdr3_length: 15
clone_size: NA
d_call: NA
v_call: TRBV5-6

cdr3_aa: CASSVDDRGSVSYGYTF
cdr3_length: 17
clone_size: NA
d_call: TRBD1
v_call: TRBV9

cdr3_aa: CASSQDRANNSPLHF
cdr3_length: 15
clone_size: NA
d_call: NA
v_call: TRBV4-3

cdr3_aa: CASSPPGLGSSYNEQFF
cdr3_length: 17
clone_size: NA
d_call: TRBD2
v_call: TRBV5-4

cdr3_aa: CASRDTYGYTF
cdr3_length: 11
clone_size: NA
d_call: NA
v_call: TRBV6-5

cdr3_aa: CASSSTGARDTQYF
cdr3_length: 14
clone_size: NA
d_call: TRBD1
v_call: TRBV5-4

cdr3_aa: CASSQVRLAGSMWETQYF
cdr3_length: 18
clone_size: NA
d_call: TRBD2
v_call: TRBV3-1/TRBV3-2

cdr3_aa: CASSPTSGGAGTEAFF
cdr3_length: 16
clone_size: NA
d_call: NA
v_call: TRBV18

cdr3_aa: CASSIAQSTDTQYF
cdr3_length: 14
clone_size: NA
d_call: NA
v_call: TRBV19

cdr3_aa: CASSTRTGSGNTIYF
cdr3_length: 15
clone_size: NA
d_call: TRBD1
v_call: TRBV2

cdr3_aa: CASSLRPTEGYGYTF
cdr3_length: 15
clone_size: NA
d_call: NA
v_call: TRBV5-1

cdr3_aa: CASSFTGGDDTGELFF
cdr3_length: 16
clone_size: NA
d_call: TRBD1
v_call: TRBV7-9

cdr3_aa: CASTIGGGKEKTDTQYF
cdr3_length: 17
clone_size: NA
d_call: TRBD2
v_call: TRBV3-1/TRBV3-2

cdr3_aa: CASSEWTGFSPLHF
cdr3_length: 14
clone_size: NA
d_call: TRBD1
v_call: TRBV6-1

cdr3_aa: CASSVAGTDYEQYF
cdr3_length: 14
clone_size: NA
d_call: TRBD1
v_call: TRBV5-1

cdr3_aa: CASSLAGATYEQYF
cdr3_length: 14
clone_size: NA
d_call: NA
v_call: TRBV7-8

cdr3_aa: CASSGQGAGELFF
cdr3_length: 13
clone_size: once
d_call: TRBD1
v_call: TRBV5-5

cdr3_aa: CATSDSRTSVLYNEQFF
cdr3_length: 17
clone_size: NA
d_call: TRBD2
v_call: TRBV24-1

cdr3_aa: CASSPSVGGGDEKLFF
cdr3_length: 16
clone_size: NA
d_call: NA
v_call: TRBV6-4

cdr3_aa: CASSLRAHYGYTF
cdr3_length: 13
clone_size: NA
d_call: NA
v_call: TRBV28

cdr3_aa: CASQPGLAAQETQYF
cdr3_length: 15
clone_size: NA
d_call: TRBD2
v_call: TRBV18

cdr3_aa: CASSIGLAGGLLGEQFF
cdr3_length: 17
clone_size: NA
d_call: TRBD2
v_call: TRBV19

cdr3_aa: CSVELDRTWSGYTF
cdr3_length: 14
clone_size: NA
d_call: TRBD1
v_call: TRBV29-1

cdr3_aa: CASVPGLAEPSTDTQYF
cdr3_length: 17
clone_size: once
d_call: TRBD2
v_call: TRBV10-3

cdr3_aa: CASSSRVSTNQPQHF
cdr3_length: 15
clone_size: NA
d_call: NA
v_call: TRBV28

cdr3_aa: CSASRPSGSRIDTQYF
cdr3_length: 16
clone_size: NA
d_call: TRBD2
v_call: TRBV20-1

cdr3_aa: CASSSSGTGEYSNQPQHF
cdr3_length: 18
clone_size: NA
d_call: TRBD1
v_call: TRBV27

cdr3_aa: CASSRTGDAETQYF
cdr3_length: 14
clone_size: NA
d_call: TRBD1
v_call: TRBV19

cdr3_aa: CASSLPRKAETGNTIYF
cdr3_length: 17
clone_size: NA
d_call: NA
v_call: TRBV18

cdr3_aa: CASSYSSADTGELFF
cdr3_length: 15
clone_size: NA
d_call: NA
v_call: TRBV6-2/TRBV6-3

cdr3_aa: CASRRQGEVAEAFF
cdr3_length: 14
clone_size: NA
d_call: TRBD1
v_call: TRBV27

cdr3_aa: CASSLRAGGAEKLFF
cdr3_length: 15
clone_size: once
d_call: TRBD1
v_call: TRBV5-6

cdr3_aa: CASSSLGTSFLRGTQYF
cdr3_length: 17
clone_size: NA
d_call: TRBD2
v_call: TRBV6-2/TRBV6-3

cdr3_aa: CASSLDGQLNSPLHF
cdr3_length: 15
clone_size: NA
d_call: NA
v_call: TRBV13

cdr3_aa: CASSLASGAGNTIYF
cdr3_length: 15
clone_size: NA
d_call: NA
v_call: TRBV7-8

cdr3_aa: CASSDLYGYTF
cdr3_length: 11
clone_size: NA
d_call: NA
v_call: TRBV25-1

cdr3_aa: CASSRGAWGLAEKLFF
cdr3_length: 16
clone_size: NA
d_call: NA
v_call: TRBV5-1

cdr3_aa: CASTHGLADEQYF
cdr3_length: 13
clone_size: NA
d_call: TRBD2
v_call: TRBV7-9

cdr3_aa: CASRRTGAYGYTF
cdr3_length: 13
clone_size: few
d_call: TRBD1
v_call: TRBV2

cdr3_aa: CASSLSAENTEAFF
cdr3_length: 14
clone_size: NA
d_call: NA
v_call: TRBV27

cdr3_aa: CASSPWRGRNTGELFF
cdr3_length: 16
clone_size: once
d_call: NA
v_call: TRBV11-3

cdr3_aa: CASSQEGAYEQYF
cdr3_length: 13
clone_size: NA
d_call: NA
v_call: TRBV4-1

cdr3_aa: CASSQERNTGELFF
cdr3_length: 14
clone_size: NA
d_call: NA
v_call: TRBV14

cdr3_aa: CASRPLTGEVEKLFF
cdr3_length: 15
clone_size: NA
d_call: NA
v_call: TRBV6-5

cdr3_aa: CATSRGDNQPQHF
cdr3_length: 13
clone_size: few
d_call: NA
v_call: TRBV24-1

cdr3_aa: CASSYALAGPYEQYF
cdr3_length: 15
clone_size: NA
d_call: TRBD2
v_call: TRBV6-5

cdr3_aa: CASGGQEAFF
cdr3_length: 10
clone_size: NA
d_call: TRBD1
v_call: TRBV25-1

cdr3_aa: CASSSPDKSSEQFF
cdr3_length: 14
clone_size: NA
d_call: NA
v_call: TRBV6-6

cdr3_aa: CASSQELRVHYGYTF
cdr3_length: 15
clone_size: NA
d_call: NA
v_call: TRBV4-1

cdr3_aa: CASSLEYGQGVSPLHF
cdr3_length: 16
clone_size: NA
d_call: TRBD1
v_call: TRBV11-1

cdr3_aa: CASSGQETSGNTIYF
cdr3_length: 15
clone_size: NA
d_call: NA
v_call: TRBV19

cdr3_aa: CASSLGIAAANEKLFF
cdr3_length: 16
clone_size: NA
d_call: NA
v_call: TRBV7-9

cdr3_aa: CATSDRDRARGDYGYTF
cdr3_length: 17
clone_size: NA
d_call: TRBD1
v_call: TRBV24-1

cdr3_aa: CASRDSYNEQFF
cdr3_length: 12
clone_size: NA
d_call: NA
v_call: TRBV6-6

cdr3_aa: CATAPRGGSGELFF
cdr3_length: 14
clone_size: few
d_call: NA
v_call: TRBV5-1

cdr3_aa: CASSSGIQNTEAFF
cdr3_length: 14
clone_size: NA
d_call: NA
v_call: TRBV7-6

cdr3_aa: CASTSGFSGSEQYF
cdr3_length: 14
clone_size: NA
d_call: NA
v_call: TRBV19

cdr3_aa: CASREETGGRAGELFF
cdr3_length: 16
clone_size: few
d_call: TRBD1
v_call: TRBV28